This entry lists 5 T cell receptor beta chains sequenced from one sample in a study of OX40 agonist ivuxolimab in advanced cancers. The repertoire was sequenced with immunoSEQ multiplex PCR; TCRdb's copy has only in-frame clones and lacks some. The repertoire holds some 97,000 clones, with over 75% as singletons. The material sequenced was CD4+ or CD8+ T cells sorted from blood, taken in a trial of the OX40 agonist ivuxolimab. These receptors all stem from an adult with an advanced solid tumor such as melanoma, head and neck, liver or kidney cancer.

The J gene is TRBJ2-5, the V gene TRBV5-1; 7 bases line up with TRBD2. The germline V gene has CDR1 SGHRS and CDR2 YFSETQ. The CDR3 is made up of 14 amino acids. Trimming removed 0 bases from V and 1 base from J; junction bases left unmatched: 0. CDR3 sequence: CASSLAGGQETQYF. The DNA for the CDR3 is TGCGCCAGCAGCTTGGCGGGGGGCCAAGAGACCCAGTACTTC.

The chain couples TRBV19 to TRBJ2-2; TRBD2 is a possible D gene (5 bases). The CDR3 is made up of 15 amino acids. Germline V gene lookup returns CDR1 LNHDA and CDR2 SQIVND (reference sequence). Trimming removed 4 bases from V and 3 bases from J, with 12 bases in between. This chain's CDR3 is CASSTSPGDTGELFF. The CDR3, as DNA: TGTGCCAGTAGTACTAGCCCCGGGGACACCGGGGAGCTGTTTTTT.

The CDR3 DNA is TGTGCCAGCAGTGAATTATGGGGGACTAATGAAAAACTGTTTTTT. This codes for CASSELWGTNEKLFF. The chain recombines TRBV6-1 with TRBJ1-4; possibly TRBD1 for D (5 bases). In germline, CDR1 is MNHNS, CDR2 SASEGT. Between the trimmed V and J ends, which lost 2 bases and 2 bases, there was a span of 9 bases. The CDR3 contains 15 residues.

There are a few counts of this clone. This chain uses TRBV5-4 with TRBJ1-2; D is unresolved. This CDR3 contains 14 residues. V lost 3 bases and J 8 bases, leaving 17 bases between the germline ends. The germline gives CDR1 SGHNT, CDR2 YYREEE (reference sequence). DNA for the CDR3: TGTGCCAGCAGCTCGGAGCGGTACCTAAGCGGCTACACCTTC. Its protein product is CASSSERYLSGYTF.

Only one count was recorded for this clone. The chain couples TRBV29-1 to TRBJ2-5, with 9 bases matching TRBD1. This CDR3 is built from 13 residues. The V segment lost 3 bases and the J segment 6 bases; nucleotides outside the gene matches: 5. In germline, CDR1 is SQVTM, CDR2 ANQGSEA. CDR3 nucleotide sequence: TGCAGCGTTGAGGGGACAGGGCGGCAGACCCAGTACTTC. Encoded protein: CSVEGTGRQTQYF.